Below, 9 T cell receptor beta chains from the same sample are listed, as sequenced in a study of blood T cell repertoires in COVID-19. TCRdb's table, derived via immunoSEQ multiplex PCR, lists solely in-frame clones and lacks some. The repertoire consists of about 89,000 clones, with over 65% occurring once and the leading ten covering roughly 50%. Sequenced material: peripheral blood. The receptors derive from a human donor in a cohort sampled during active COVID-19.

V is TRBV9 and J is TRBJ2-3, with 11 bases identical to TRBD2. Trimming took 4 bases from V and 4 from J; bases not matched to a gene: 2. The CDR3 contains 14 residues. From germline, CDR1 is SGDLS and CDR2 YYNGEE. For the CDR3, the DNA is TGTGCCAGCAGCACTAGCGGGGGAGCAGATACGCAGTATTTT. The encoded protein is CASSTSGGADTQYF.

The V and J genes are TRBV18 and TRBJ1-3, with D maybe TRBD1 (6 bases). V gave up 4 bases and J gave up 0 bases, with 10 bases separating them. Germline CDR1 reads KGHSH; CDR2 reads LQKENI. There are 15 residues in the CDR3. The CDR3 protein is CASSRTDSSGNTIYF. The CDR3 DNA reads TGTGCCAGCTCACGCACGGACAGCTCTGGAAACACCATATATTTT.

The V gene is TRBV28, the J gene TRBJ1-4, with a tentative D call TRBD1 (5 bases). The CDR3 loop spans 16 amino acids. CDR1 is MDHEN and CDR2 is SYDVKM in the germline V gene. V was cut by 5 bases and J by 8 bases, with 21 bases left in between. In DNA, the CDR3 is TGTGCCAGCAGTCCCCCGGGGGAGGGATGGGAGGAAAAACTGTTTTTT. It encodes CASSPPGEGWEEKLFF.

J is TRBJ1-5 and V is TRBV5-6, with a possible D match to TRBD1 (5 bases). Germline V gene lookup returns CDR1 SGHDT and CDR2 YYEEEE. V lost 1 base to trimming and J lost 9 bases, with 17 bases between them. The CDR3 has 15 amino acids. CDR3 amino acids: CASSLKGSGLSPQHF. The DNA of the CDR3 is TGTGCCAGCAGCTTGAAGGGGTCCGGGTTATCGCCCCAGCATTTT.

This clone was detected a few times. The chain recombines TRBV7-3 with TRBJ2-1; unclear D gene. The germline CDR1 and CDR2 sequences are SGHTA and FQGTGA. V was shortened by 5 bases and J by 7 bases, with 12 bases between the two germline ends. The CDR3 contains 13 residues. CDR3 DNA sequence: TGTGCCAGCAGCCTACGGGTAGAGAATGAGCAGTTCTTC. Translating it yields CASSLRVENEQFF.

The CDR3 sequence: CASSQDPWGPTRYF. The CDR3 coding sequence is TGTGCCAGCAGCCAAGATCCTTGGGGGCCGACTCGGTATTTT. The chain recombines TRBV3-1 (or the pseudogene TRBV3-2) with TRBJ2-3; maybe TRBD1 (6 bases). This CDR3 comprises 14 residues. Trimming cost V 0 bases and J 14 bases, with 18 bases left between them. CDR1 is LGHDT and CDR2 is YNNKEL in the germline V gene (reference sequence).

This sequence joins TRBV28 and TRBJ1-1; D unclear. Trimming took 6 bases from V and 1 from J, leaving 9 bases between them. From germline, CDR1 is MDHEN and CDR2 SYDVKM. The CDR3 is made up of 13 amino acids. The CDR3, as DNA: TGTGCCAGCAGAAAAACAAAGAACACTGAAGCTTTCTTT. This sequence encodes CASRKTKNTEAFF.

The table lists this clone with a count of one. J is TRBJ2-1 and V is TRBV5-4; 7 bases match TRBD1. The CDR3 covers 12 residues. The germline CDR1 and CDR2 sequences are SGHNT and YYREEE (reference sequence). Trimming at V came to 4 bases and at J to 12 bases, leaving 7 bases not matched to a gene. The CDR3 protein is CASSDRETRQFF. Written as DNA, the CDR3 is TGTGCCAGCAGCGACAGGGAAACCCGGCAGTTCTTC.

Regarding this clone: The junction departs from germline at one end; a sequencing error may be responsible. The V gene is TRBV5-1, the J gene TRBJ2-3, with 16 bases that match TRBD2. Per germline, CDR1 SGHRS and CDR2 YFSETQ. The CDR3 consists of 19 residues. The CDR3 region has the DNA TGCGCCCGCAGCTTTTGGGGACTAGCGGGGGGGAAGGGAGCAGATACGCAGTATTTT. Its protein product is CARSFWGLAGGKGADTQYF.